What follows are 32 T cell receptor beta chains derived from one specimen sequenced in a study of cytomegalovirus exposure and HLA in healthy donors. It was with 60 Vbeta and 13 Jbeta primers that the PCR ran. TCRdb's table, derived via immunoSEQ multiplex PCR, lists solely in-frame clones and lacks some. The sample gives 150,000 to 200,000 clones, less than 90% of which show up once; less than 1.5% is in the top ten. Sequencing was performed on PBMCs. Receptor source: a girl aged 5 to 17 in good health and CMV-seropositive.

This clone was detected only once. This chain connects TRBV7-9 to TRBJ1-3, with TRBD1 identical over 8 bases. V shed 4 bases and J 6 bases; nucleotides not matched to a gene: 8. The V gene's germline CDR1 is SEHNR and CDR2 FQNEAQ (reference sequence). CDR3 length: 15 amino acids. The CDR3 sequence: CASSSLGTGVNTIYF. The CDR3 coding sequence is TGTGCCAGCAGCTCGTTGGGGACAGGAGTAAACACCATATATTTT. The variable domain in full, with the rest retrieved from reference TRBV7-9 and TRBJ1-3, is DTGVSQNPRHKITKRGQNVTFRCDPISEHNRLYWYRQTLGQGPEFLTYFQNEAQLEKSRLLSDRFSAERPKGSFSTLEIQRTEQGDSAMYLCASSSLGTGVNTIYFGEGSWLTVV.

Only one count was recorded for this clone. The CDR3 is CAIRPSGSTEAFF. The CDR3 bases are TGTGCCATCAGACCCTCGGGGAGCACTGAAGCTTTCTTT. This chain uses TRBV10-3 with TRBJ1-1; D gene ambiguous. This CDR3 spans 13 amino acids. The germline V gene encodes CDR1 ENHRY and CDR2 SYGVKD. The V end lost 6 bases, the J end lost 4 bases, and 12 bases lay between the germline ends.

The chain couples TRBV5-6 to TRBJ2-1; D remains ambiguous. The CDR3 is 13 amino acids. The germline V gene encodes CDR1 SGHDT and CDR2 YYEEEE. V lost 4 bases, J lost 3 bases, and 8 bases lay in between. The CDR3 coding sequence is TGTGCCAGCAGCCCGCTCGGCTACAATGAGCAGTTCTTC. Translation: CASSPLGYNEQFF.

In regard to this clone: Other DNA sequences in this sample translate to the same CDR3. The V gene is TRBV19, the J gene TRBJ2-1, with 8 bases aligning to TRBD2. This CDR3 is 15 amino acids long. Losses at the gene ends were 5 bases for V and 4 bases for J; bases not matched to a gene: 7. Germline values: CDR1 LNHDA, CDR2 SQIVND (reference sequence). The CDR3 nucleotides are TGTGCCAGTAGTTCCACTAGCGGACCTTACAATGAGCAGTTCTTC. It codes for CASSSTSGPYNEQFF.

V and J are TRBV5-5 and TRBJ1-1; D ambiguous. In germline, CDR1 is SGHKS, CDR2 YYEKEE (reference sequence). V lost 1 base, J lost 1 base, and 8 bases lay in between. CDR3 length equals 14 residues. CDR3 nucleotide sequence: TGTGCCAGCAGCTTGTTCCCTACGAACACTGAAGCTTTCTTT. Protein product: CASSLFPTNTEAFF. Looking up the rest from reference TRBV5-5 and TRBJ1-1 gives the full variable domain: DAGVTQSPTHLIKTRGQQVTLRCSPISGHKSVSWYQQVLGQGPQFIFQYYEKEERGRGNFPDRFSARQFPNYSSELNVNALLLGDSALYLCASSLFPTNTEAFFGQGTRLTVV.

The chain employs TRBV6-5 and TRBJ2-7; possibly TRBD1 for D (5 bases). This CDR3 comprises 13 residues. Trimming took 4 bases from V and 5 from J, leaving 12 bases between them. The germline V gene encodes CDR1 MNHEY and CDR2 SVGAGI. The CDR3 coding sequence is TGTGCCAGCAGTTTCTTCTCAGGGAACGAGCAGTACTTC. As protein: CASSFFSGNEQYF.

This rearrangement joins TRBV7-2 to TRBJ2-5; D is perhaps TRBD2 (7 bases). CDR3 length equals 16 residues. V lost 2 bases, J lost 5 bases, and 18 bases lay in between. The germline V gene has CDR1 SGHTA and CDR2 FQGNSA. DNA of the CDR3: TGTGCCAGCAGCTTATTTCGGGGGGCGATTAGGGAGACCCAGTACTTC. The encoded protein is CASSLFRGAIRETQYF.

This clone was picked up a small number of times. CDR3 sequence reads: CASSPQTGYEQFF. CDR3 sequence (DNA): TGTGCCAGCAGCCCCCAAACAGGGTATGAGCAGTTCTTC. This chain uses TRBV7-2 with TRBJ2-1; D is perhaps TRBD1 (6 bases). V was pared by 5 bases and J by 8 bases, with 13 bases between. Germline V gene data show CDR1 as SGHTA and CDR2 as FQGNSA. CDR3 length: 13 amino acids. Looking up the rest from reference TRBV7-2 and TRBJ2-1 gives the full variable domain: GAGVSQSPSNKVTEKGKDVELRCDPISGHTALYWYRQSLGQGLEFLIYFQGNSAPDKSGLPSDRFSAERTGGSVSTLTIQRTQQEDSAVYLCASSPQTGYEQFFGPGTRLTVL.

This chain connects TRBV18 to TRBJ2-2; D gene uncertain. Germline V gives CDR1 KGHSH, CDR2 LQKENI. The V and J ends lost 6 bases and 6 bases respectively, with 5 bases between them. CDR3 length: 11 residues. CDR3 sequence reads: CASSSAGELFF. CDR3 bases: TGTGCCAGCTCCTCTGCCGGGGAGCTGTTTTTT.

The chain combines TRBV6-4 with TRBJ2-1, with D possibly being TRBD2 (6 bases). Germline-derived CDR1 and CDR2 are MRHNA and SNTAGT. The CDR3 is 15 amino acids. V was shortened by 3 bases and J by 0 bases, with 9 bases between the two germline ends. Here the CDR3 DNA reads TGTGCCAGCAGTGAAAGCGGGTACTCCTACAATGAGCAGTTCTTC. Its protein product is CASSESGYSYNEQFF.

The J gene is TRBJ1-5, the V gene TRBV19; D is unresolved. Germline CDR1 and CDR2: LNHDA and SQIVND (reference sequence). This CDR3 region has 14 residues. V dropped 5 bases and J dropped 1 base, with 9 bases sitting between them. CDR3 DNA sequence: TGTGCCAGTAGTGGGCAGTTCAGCAATCAGCCCCAGCATTTT. Translating gives CASSGQFSNQPQHF. The variable domain in full, completed from reference TRBV19 and TRBJ1-5, reads DGGITQSPKYLFRKEGQNVTLSCEQNLNHDAMYWYRQDPGQGLRLIYYSQIVNDFQKGDIAEGYSVSREKKESFPLTVTSAQKNPTAFYLCASSGQFSNQPQHFGDGTRLSIL.

The chain recombines TRBV4-2 with TRBJ1-2; maybe TRBD1 (5 bases). The CDR3 has 17 residues. Trimming took 1 base from V and 2 from J, leaving 17 bases between them. CDR1 is LGHNA, CDR2 YNFKEQ, per germline. The CDR3 spells CASSQALRASSNYGYTF. As DNA, the CDR3 is TGTGCCAGCAGCCAAGCCCTCAGGGCATCCTCGAACTATGGCTACACCTTC.

The rearrangement uses TRBV19 and TRBJ2-1, with no clear D. Germline V gene data show CDR1 as LNHDA and CDR2 as SQIVND (reference sequence). Trimming left V 5 bases short and J 0 bases short, with 11 bases between. The CDR3 spans 15 residues. The CDR3 bases are TGTGCCAGTAGTTTCGGTCCTAGCTCCTACAATGAGCAGTTCTTC. Encoded protein: CASSFGPSSYNEQFF.

Comment on this clone: At one end, the junction sequence differs from germline, possibly due to a read error. This rearrangement joins TRBV5-1 to TRBJ2-7; 7 bases match TRBD2. Per the germline V gene, CDR1 is SGHRS and CDR2 is YFSETQ. The CDR3 is 14 residues long. The CDR3 DNA follows: TGCGCCAGCAGCCTAGATCCGTCTAGCGGAGGGGTGAACTTC. As protein: CASSLDPSSGGVNF.

This clone was seen just once. The rearrangement links TRBV29-1 to TRBJ1-5; 9 bases align to TRBD1. CDR3 length: 14 amino acids. Germline CDR1 SQVTM, CDR2 ANQGSEA. With V trimmed by 7 bases and J by 9 bases, 13 bases remained unmatched. CDR3 protein: CSADSGTGPRPQHF. In DNA form, the CDR3 reads TGCAGCGCAGATTCCGGGACAGGGCCACGGCCCCAGCATTTT.

The rearrangement joins TRBV19 to TRBJ1-5; D possibly corresponds to TRBD1 (5 bases). V lost 3 bases, J lost 2 bases, and 8 bases lay in between. The germline CDR1 and CDR2 sequences are LNHDA and SQIVND (reference sequence). The CDR3 totals 14 residues. The CDR3: CASSMVGGNQPQHF. For the CDR3, the DNA is TGTGCCAGTAGTATGGTAGGGGGCAATCAGCCCCAGCATTTT.

This chain joins TRBV5-5 and TRBJ1-2; 8 bases align to TRBD1. This CDR3 comprises 15 residues. After removal of 0 bases from V and 8 bases from J, the junction contained 9 bases not matched to a gene. Germline CDR1 SGHKS, CDR2 YYEKEE (reference sequence). This CDR3 reads CASSLVQGANDGYTF. DNA of the CDR3: TGTGCCAGCAGCTTGGTGCAGGGGGCTAATGACGGCTACACCTTC.

V is TRBV4-1 and J is TRBJ1-4, with D unclear. Germline lookup yields CDR1 MGHRA and CDR2 YSYEKL. V was cut by 0 bases and J by 7 bases, with 3 bases left in between. The CDR3 spans 12 residues. CDR3: CASSQEAEKLFF. The DNA for the CDR3 is TGCGCCAGCAGCCAAGAGGCTGAAAAACTGTTTTTT.

The chain combines TRBV7-8 with TRBJ2-1, with 8 bases identical to TRBD1. V lost 5 bases and J lost 3; bases outside the gene matches: 9. The germline V gene encodes CDR1 SGHVS and CDR2 FQNEAQ. The CDR3 extends over 16 amino acids. In DNA, the CDR3 is TGTGCCAGCAGCGTGACATCCGGGACAGGCTACAATGAGCAGTTCTTC. Its translation: CASSVTSGTGYNEQFF.

The CDR3 sequence is CASSPRGQSSYEQYF. As DNA, the CDR3 is TGTGCCAGCTCACCACGGGGACAGTCCTCCTACGAGCAGTACTTC. The chain has TRBV18 and TRBJ2-7; 7 bases agree with TRBD1. The J segment lost 0 bases and the V segment lost 1 base, leaving 3 bases of the junction unmatched. There are 15 residues in the CDR3. Germline V gene data show CDR1 as KGHSH and CDR2 as LQKENI.

This clone has just a few counts. The CDR3 spells CAWSKVRIVGGRIYNEQFF. DNA for the CDR3: TGTGCCTGGAGTAAGGTCAGAATCGTCGGCGGGAGAATCTACAATGAGCAGTTCTTC. This chain connects TRBV30 to TRBJ2-1, with 7 bases matching TRBD2. Trimming at V came to 2 bases and at J to 3 bases, leaving 19 bases not matched to a gene. The CDR3 runs 19 residues. CDR1 is GTSNPN, CDR2 SVGIG, per germline (reference sequence).

This clone was counted once. Other DNA variants within this sample encode the same CDR3. This chain uses TRBV29-1 with TRBJ1-3; maybe TRBD1 (5 bases). Germline values: CDR1 SQVTM, CDR2 ANQGSEA. V was clipped by 4 bases and J by 0 bases, with 7 bases between them. The CDR3 loop spans 13 amino acids. The CDR3 nucleotides read TGCAGCGTTGGGGGCAGCTCTGGAAACACCATATATTTT. It translates to CSVGGSSGNTIYF.

This clone was observed a handful of times. The chain joins TRBV5-5 to TRBJ1-5, with 9 nucleotides matching TRBD1. V gave up 0 bases and J gave up 7 bases; unmatched junction bases: 5. This CDR3 contains 15 residues. CDR1 is SGHKS, CDR2 YYEKEE, per germline (reference sequence). In DNA form, the CDR3 reads TGTGCCAGCAGCTTGGCGGGGACAGGGTCGCAGCCCCAGCATTTT. Residues: CASSLAGTGSQPQHF. The whole variable domain, remainder taken from reference TRBV5-5 and TRBJ1-5, is DAGVTQSPTHLIKTRGQQVTLRCSPISGHKSVSWYQQVLGQGPQFIFQYYEKEERGRGNFPDRFSARQFPNYSSELNVNALLLGDSALYLCASSLAGTGSQPQHFGDGTRLSIL.

The V and J genes are TRBV5-1 and TRBJ2-6; 14 nucleotides align to TRBD2. The germline V gene has CDR1 SGHRS and CDR2 YFSETQ. V lost 0 bases, J lost 0 bases, and 2 bases stayed unmatched. The CDR3 runs 19 residues. CDR3 sequence (DNA): TGCGCCAGCAGCTTGGGGACTAGCGGGAGGAACTCTGGGGCCAACGTCCTGACTTTC. Translation: CASSLGTSGRNSGANVLTF.

This rearrangement joins TRBV19 to TRBJ2-7; 7 bases are a match to TRBD2. The germline gives CDR1 LNHDA, CDR2 SQIVND (reference sequence). V lost 0 bases to trimming and J lost 6 bases; unmatched junction nucleotides: 8. The CDR3 covers 15 residues. As DNA, the CDR3 is TGTGCCAGTAGTATAGAGGGCGGGAGAATTGGCGAGCAGTACTTC. It yields the protein CASSIEGGRIGEQYF.

The chain recombines TRBV7-2 with TRBJ2-1; TRBD2 aligns across 8 bases. The J segment lost 7 bases and the V segment lost 0 bases, leaving 5 bases of the junction unmatched. The CDR3 is 15 amino acids. CDR1 and CDR2 from the germline V gene are SGHTA and FQGNSA. CDR3 sequence: CASSLAWREANEQFF. In DNA form, the CDR3 reads TGTGCCAGCAGCTTAGCTTGGCGGGAGGCGAATGAGCAGTTCTTC.

The CDR3 coding sequence is TGCGCCAGCAGCTGGACAGGGGACAACACTGAAGCTTTCTTT. This gives the protein CASSWTGDNTEAFF. The chain joins TRBV5-1 to TRBJ1-1; 9 positions agree with TRBD1. Germline trimming cut 3 bases from V and 2 bases from J; bases unmatched to any gene: 2. CDR1 SGHRS and CDR2 YFSETQ come from the germline V gene. This CDR3 contains 14 residues.

V and J are TRBV27 and TRBJ2-7; 7 bases match TRBD1. CDR3 length: 14 residues. The germline CDR1 and CDR2 sequences are MNHEY and SMNVEV (reference sequence). The J segment lost 3 bases and the V segment lost 6 bases, leaving 8 bases of the junction unmatched. The CDR3 reads CASSEGQALYEQYF. The CDR3 nucleotides are TGTGCCAGCAGCGAAGGACAGGCCCTCTACGAGCAGTACTTC.

The sample holds a few counts of this clone. This chain joins TRBV4-2 and TRBJ2-1; 8 bases fit TRBD1. The CDR3 covers 16 residues. CDR1 is LGHNA and CDR2 is YNFKEQ in the germline V gene. J lost 5 bases, V lost 4 bases, and 10 bases had no gene match. The DNA for the CDR3 is TGTGCCAGCAGCCGGGAACAGGGGGAATGGGACAATGAGCAGTTCTTC. Its translation is CASSREQGEWDNEQFF.

The rearrangement uses TRBV27 and TRBJ2-5; TRBD2 might be the D (5 bases). The V gene's germline CDR1 is MNHEY and CDR2 SMNVEV (reference sequence). CDR3 length: 17 residues. The ends were cut back, 4 bases at V and 1 base at J, with 19 bases in the middle. Written as DNA, the CDR3 is TGTGCCAGCAGTTCAACAGTGGGTGGGAGAATCCAAGAGACCCAGTACTTC. This codes for CASSSTVGGRIQETQYF.

The V gene is TRBV6-6, the J gene TRBJ2-1; TRBD2 agrees at 9 bases. V lost 2 bases, J lost 10 bases, and 6 bases stayed unmatched. CDR3 length: 14 amino acids. CDR1 and CDR2 from the germline V gene are MNHNY and SVGAGI (reference sequence). The CDR3 protein is CASSYAGGGVEQFF. In nucleotides, the CDR3 is TGTGCCAGCAGTTACGCGGGAGGGGGGGTCGAGCAGTTCTTC.

The CDR3 is CASSWTGTYEQYF. DNA of the CDR3: TGTGCCAGCAGCTGGACAGGGACATACGAGCAGTACTTC. J is TRBJ2-7 and V is TRBV7-9; 8 bases line up with TRBD1. V dropped 4 bases and J dropped 4; count of bases not matched to a gene: 3. CDR1 is SEHNR and CDR2 is FQNEAQ in the germline V gene (reference sequence). The CDR3 has 13 residues.